This T cell receptor (beta chain) emerged from a study of spatial heterogeneity in lung cancer. Study outcomes and limitations: Estimation of coverage gave values of roughly 6.9% for alpha and 13% for beta chains in tumor T cells. Within tumors, counts of expanded alpha and beta TCRs tracked tumor mutation counts.

On this clonotype itself: Its antigen is not identified. In a library made to pick up alpha chains, this beta chain is a stray read with a size that means little.

The time point denotes: sample taken at primary tumor resection. From the 5' RACE reads, TCRdb called clonotypes with MiXCR, one entry per CDR3 protein. Among roughly 8,000 distinct CDR3 sequences listed, about 7.7% were seen once. This sample comprised lung tumor tissue, obtained at surgery. This TCR came from a male donor with early-stage non-small cell lung cancer.

The CDR3, as DNA: TGTGCCAGCAGTGCAGGGACTAGCGGGGCTACAGATACGCAGTATTTT. It is translated as CASSAGTSGATDTQYF. J is TRBJ2-3 and V is TRBV2; 13 bases are a match to TRBD2. With 4 bases clipped from V and 3 bases from J, the junction kept 4 bases outside the gene matches. The CDR3 has 16 residues. CDR1 and CDR2 from the germline V gene are SNHLY and FYNNEI.